Listed below are T cell receptor beta chains from one sample, sequenced in a study of blood T cell repertoires in COVID-19. Generated by immunoSEQ multiplex PCR, the TCRdb table keeps only in-frame clones and is missing some. The repertoire consists of approximately 220,000 clones, with approximately 83% occurring once and the leading ten covering roughly 1.3%. The sample consisted of PBMCs or T cells enriched from blood (not recorded which). These receptors were collected from a woman in her 40s with acute COVID-19. CDR3s include the opening cysteine and the closing phenylalanine or tryptophan.

j_call,v_call,cdr3_aa
TRBJ1-5,TRBV10-3,CAISLGGEGQPQHF
TRBJ2-1,TRBV27,CASSLGGANNEQFF
TRBJ1-2,TRBV28,CASSSLQGVGRTF
TRBJ1-6,TRBV19,CASEATAKSPLHF
TRBJ2-7,TRBV3-1/TRBV3-2,CASSQDSGAYEQYF
TRBJ1-5,TRBV4-1,CASSQGQRNQPQHF
TRBJ2-3,TRBV19,CASNPWLTGGTDTQYF
TRBJ2-1,TRBV20-1,CSASPSSGNSYNEQFF
TRBJ2-1,TRBV19,CASSISGRSYNEQFF
TRBJ2-7,TRBV14,CASSKGQGAAYEQYF
TRBJ2-6,TRBV7-9,CASSLTNTGPGANVLTF
TRBJ1-1,TRBV7-9,CASSLEGEGTEAFF
TRBJ1-1,TRBV5-1,CASSLGQGITEAFF
TRBJ1-1,TRBV5-1,CASSWDREVANTEAFF
TRBJ1-6,TRBV7-9,CASSSQGLSSPLHF
TRBJ1-6,TRBV4-3,CASSQDRGRAGDSPLHF
TRBJ1-1,TRBV30,CALARGTYTEAFF
TRBJ1-2,TRBV28,CASSPREGAFYGYTF
TRBJ1-2,TRBV6-6,CASSDPGTGSYGYTF
TRBJ2-2,TRBV4-2,CASSQAAGQTGELFF
TRBJ2-3,TRBV27,CASSGTGRTDTQYF
TRBJ1-2,TRBV19,CASNPLDRINYGYTF
TRBJ2-3,TRBV4-2,CASSQEASGGAWSDTQYF
TRBJ1-4,TRBV6-5,CASTGGSGEKLFF
TRBJ2-3,TRBV7-3,CASSLGLETDTQYF
TRBJ2-3,TRBV5-1,CASSLDRTRSSGTDTQYF
TRBJ2-3,TRBV7-2,CASSLGASTDTQYF
TRBJ1-6,TRBV5-1,CASSFETGRSPLHF
TRBJ2-7,TRBV7-2,CASSTPGSSVNEQYF
TRBJ1-4,TRBV27,CASSSVGQGAREKLFF
TRBJ1-6,TRBV30,CAWSFPGQGIYSPLHF
TRBJ1-1,TRBV4-3,CASSQEGGSPSTEAFF
TRBJ1-2,TRBV11-2,CASSLDYSSYGYTF
TRBJ1-4,TRBV5-4,CASSLEPRSIREKLFF
TRBJ2-1,TRBV28,CASSSRTSGRSNEQFF
TRBJ2-5,TRBV6-5,CASSPGGSSETQYF
TRBJ2-3,TRBV19,CASSRMADTQYF
TRBJ2-5,TRBV19,CATTARDRGLETQYF
TRBJ2-1,TRBV2,CASNGLAGRSGEQFF
TRBJ2-2,TRBV7-9,CASSFHGRPNTGELFF
TRBJ2-7,TRBV27,CASSLTSGSYEQYF
TRBJ1-1,TRBV18,CASSSNPRQTEAFF
TRBJ1-2,TRBV15,CATSRSLQGAYTF
TRBJ2-3,TRBV11-3,CASSLGMSGGSTDTQYF